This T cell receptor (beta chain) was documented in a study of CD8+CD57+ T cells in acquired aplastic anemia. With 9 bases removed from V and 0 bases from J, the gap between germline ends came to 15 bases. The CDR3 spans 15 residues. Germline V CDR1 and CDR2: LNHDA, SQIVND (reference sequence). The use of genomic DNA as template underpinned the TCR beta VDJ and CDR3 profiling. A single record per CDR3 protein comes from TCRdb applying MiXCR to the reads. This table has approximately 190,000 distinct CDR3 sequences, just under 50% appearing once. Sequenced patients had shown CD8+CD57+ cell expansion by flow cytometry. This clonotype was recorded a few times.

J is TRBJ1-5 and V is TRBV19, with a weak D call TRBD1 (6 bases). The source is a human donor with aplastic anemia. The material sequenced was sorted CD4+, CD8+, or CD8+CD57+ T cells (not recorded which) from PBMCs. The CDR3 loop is CASSHGGNSNQPQHF. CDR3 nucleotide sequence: TGTGCCAGCAGCCATGGGGGCAATAGCAATCAGCCCCAGCATTTT.